Each of the 10 T cell receptor beta chains below was sequenced from the same sample in a study of OX40 agonist ivuxolimab in advanced cancers. Profiled with immunoSEQ multiplex PCR; TCRdb holds only in-frame clones, not every one. The profile shows about 65,000 clones, about 89% of them singletons. Material: CD4+ or CD8+ T cells sorted from blood, obtained in a trial of the OX40 agonist ivuxolimab. These receptors came from an adult with an advanced solid tumor such as melanoma, head and neck, liver or kidney cancer.

The chain is built from TRBV4-2 and TRBJ2-7; D may be TRBD2 (5 bases). Germline-derived CDR1 and CDR2 are LGHNA and YNFKEQ. With 1 base removed from V and 0 bases from J, the gap between germline ends came to 10 bases. The CDR3 covers 15 residues. Written as DNA, the CDR3 is TGTGCCAGCAGCCAAGGGCTAGCCGACTCCTACGAGCAGTACTTC. Translation gives CASSQGLADSYEQYF.

V usage is TRBV15 and J usage is TRBJ2-3; TRBD2 matches at 8 bases. The CDR3 has 15 amino acids. V lost 1 base and J lost 2; bases outside the gene matches: 2. The germline V gene encodes CDR1 LNHNV and CDR2 YYDKDF (reference sequence). For the CDR3, the DNA is TGTGCCACCAGCAGAGGAGCGGGGGCCACAGATACGCAGTATTTT. Amino acids: CATSRGAGATDTQYF.

The genes are TRBV12-5 and TRBJ2-5, with D possibly being TRBD2 (5 bases). This CDR3 region has 14 residues. Trimming took off 2 bases at V and 5 bases at J, with 12 bases between the two ends. Germline CDR1 reads LGHNT; CDR2 reads FRNRAP. In nucleotides, the CDR3 is TGTGCTAGTGGTTTGCCGCCGACGGGGGAGACCCAGTACTTC. Translated, it gives CASGLPPTGETQYF.

V and J are TRBV28 and TRBJ2-5; TRBD2 aligns across 10 bases. J was trimmed by 3 bases and V by 6 bases; bases with no gene match: 7. Germline CDR1 reads MDHEN; CDR2 reads SYDVKM. The CDR3 runs 15 residues. In DNA, the CDR3 is TGTGCCAGCAGAGGGTGGCTAGCGGGAGAAGAGACCCAGTACTTC. It specifies CASRGWLAGEETQYF.

This chain links TRBV28 with TRBJ1-5, with D possibly being TRBD1 (5 bases). The germline V gene has CDR1 MDHEN and CDR2 SYDVKM. Trimming removed 8 bases from V and 0 bases from J, with 8 bases in between. CDR3 length: 13 amino acids. The CDR3 region has the DNA TGTGCCAGCCAGGGAGATAGCAATCAGCCCCAGCATTTT. This sequence encodes CASQGDSNQPQHF.

The J gene is TRBJ2-1, the V gene TRBV4-2, with 10 bases identical to TRBD2. The CDR3 spans 18 residues. J was trimmed by 4 bases and V by 0 bases; bases with no gene match: 9. Germline loops: CDR1 LGHNA, CDR2 YNFKEQ. In DNA form, the CDR3 reads TGTGCCAGCAGCCAAGATTTAAGCGGGGGGGCCCGGTACAATGAGCAGTTCTTC. As protein: CASSQDLSGGARYNEQFF.

The chain recombines TRBV2 with TRBJ2-7; TRBD2 matches at 12 bases. Germline V lookup: CDR1 SNHLY, CDR2 FYNNEI. After removal of 7 bases from V and 1 base from J, the junction contained 5 bases not matched to a gene. This CDR3 contains 15 residues. CDR3 amino acids: CASKVGLAGSYEQYF. CDR3 DNA sequence: TGTGCCAGCAAGGTTGGACTAGCGGGGTCCTACGAGCAGTACTTC.

V is TRBV9 and J is TRBJ2-2, with D possibly being TRBD1 or TRBD2 (5 bases each). Germline lookup yields CDR1 SGDLS and CDR2 YYNGEE. Trimming pared 0 bases from V and 5 bases from J, leaving 14 bases between. The CDR3 sequence is 16 residues long. CDR3: CASSVVPRGDTGELFF. The CDR3, as DNA: TGTGCCAGCAGCGTAGTCCCCAGAGGGGATACCGGGGAGCTGTTTTTT. Variable domain in full (rest from reference TRBV9 and TRBJ2-2): DSGVTQTPKHLITATGQRVTLRCSPRSGDLSVYWYQQSLDQGLQFLIQYYNGEERAKGNILERFSAQQFPDLHSELNLSSLELGDSALYFCASSVVPRGDTGELFFGEGSRLTVL.

J is TRBJ2-7 and V is TRBV7-9; D gene unclear. The CDR3 has 12 residues. CDR1 is SEHNR, CDR2 FQNEAQ, per germline (reference sequence). V lost 1 base, J lost 4 bases, and 5 bases lay in between. This chain's CDR3 is CASSLEEYEQYF. The CDR3 DNA reads TGTGCCAGCAGCTTAGAGGAGTACGAGCAGTACTTC.

The chain carries TRBV29-1 and TRBJ1-2; 8 bases fit TRBD1. This CDR3 spans 13 amino acids. V trimming: 5 bases; J trimming: 7 bases; junction bases outside the gene matches: 9. CDR1 SQVTM and CDR2 ANQGSEA come from the germline V gene. This CDR3 reads CSVSQGARSGYTF. CDR3 DNA: TGCAGCGTTTCCCAGGGGGCGCGTAGTGGCTACACCTTC.